Following are 22 T cell receptor beta chains from one sample sequenced in a study of TIL therapy for anti-PD-1-resistant metastatic lung cancer. The immunoSEQ assay was v3. Some clones are missing from TCRdb's copy, which holds only in-frame ones; the method was immunoSEQ multiplex PCR. The sample has tens of thousands of clones, approximately 70% seen once; the top ten hold 5.6%. Time point of the sample: pre-treatment sample, taken before nivolumab and TIL therapy. Tumor tissue came from excised metastases, mostly pleural nodules or supraclavicular lymph nodes. Material: tumor tissue, obtained at baseline. The origin of the receptors is a person aged 30 to 80 with non-small cell lung cancer.

J is TRBJ2-3 and V is TRBV28; unclear D gene. The CDR3 is 17 amino acids. Trimming removed 3 bases from V and 2 bases from J, with 18 bases in between. From germline, CDR1 is MDHEN and CDR2 SYDVKM. The CDR3 coding sequence is TGTGCCAGCAGTTTGAATCCCCGCAGGACCAACACAGATACGCAGTATTTT. As protein: CASSLNPRRTNTDTQYF.

The CDR3 protein is CAWSTGGYEQYF. CDR3 coding DNA: TGTGCCTGGAGTACGGGGGGCTACGAGCAGTACTTC. This chain joins TRBV30 and TRBJ2-7, with 7 nucleotides matching TRBD2. The CDR3 loop spans 12 amino acids. Germline V gene lookup returns CDR1 GTSNPN and CDR2 SVGIG (reference sequence). V was pared by 2 bases and J by 3 bases, with 1 base of the junction left unmatched.

This chain joins TRBV7-9 and TRBJ1-2; D is undetermined. V shed 1 base and J shed 7 bases, with 13 bases lying between them. The CDR3 totals 14 residues. Germline V gene sequence: CDR1 SEHNR, CDR2 FQNEAQ (reference sequence). CDR3 DNA sequence: TGTGCCAGCAGCTTAGGGGGAACGGGATTTGGCTACACCTTC. Protein: CASSLGGTGFGYTF. Complete variable domain (other parts from reference TRBV7-9 and TRBJ1-2): DTGVSQNPRHKITKRGQNVTFRCDPISEHNRLYWYRQTLGQGPEFLTYFQNEAQLEKSRLLSDRFSAERPKGSFSTLEIQRTEQGDSAMYLCASSLGGTGFGYTFGSGTRLTVV.

The chain combines TRBV29-1 with TRBJ1-1; possibly TRBD1 for D (6 bases). CDR3 length: 15 amino acids. Germline-derived CDR1 and CDR2 are SQVTM and ANQGSEA. Trimming took 6 bases from V and 0 from J, leaving 17 bases between them. The CDR3 DNA is TGCAGCGTGAGAACAGGGAATCAATTGAACACTGAAGCTTTCTTT. It specifies CSVRTGNQLNTEAFF.

The chain has TRBV19 and TRBJ1-1, with a weak D call TRBD1 (5 bases). The V end lost 1 base, the J end lost 5 bases, and 11 bases lay between the germline ends. Germline V gene sequence: CDR1 LNHDA, CDR2 SQIVND (reference sequence). The CDR3 contains 14 residues. The CDR3 region has the DNA TGTGCCAGTAGTATAGGCGGGGGACGAACTGAAGCTTTCTTT. Its protein is CASSIGGGRTEAFF.

The gene calls are TRBV5-1 and TRBJ1-4, with D perhaps matching TRBD1 (5 bases). This CDR3 region has 15 residues. V was cut by 0 bases and J by 6 bases, with 12 bases left in between. CDR1 is SGHRS and CDR2 is YFSETQ in the germline V gene. Here the CDR3 reads CASSLEGRWDEKLFF. The CDR3 region has the DNA TGCGCCAGCAGCTTGGAGGGGAGGTGGGATGAAAAACTGTTTTTT.

This chain connects TRBV4-2 to TRBJ2-3; D ambiguous. Germline lookup yields CDR1 LGHNA and CDR2 YNFKEQ. The CDR3 runs to 12 residues. V lost 3 bases and J lost 3, with 4 bases in between. The CDR3 region is CASSQETDTQYF. CDR3 nucleotide sequence: TGTGCCAGCAGCCAGGAAACAGATACGCAGTATTTT.

This clone was counted at least ten times. V is TRBV29-1 and J is TRBJ2-7, with D hard to call. V lost 0 bases and J 2 bases, leaving 5 bases between the germline ends. Germline V CDR1 and CDR2: SQVTM, ANQGSEA. CDR3 length: 12 amino acids. The CDR3 loop is CSVEDAAYEQYF. CDR3 coding DNA: TGCAGCGTTGAAGATGCGGCCTACGAGCAGTACTTC.

Remarks on this clone: Sequence at one end of the junction differs from germline and may be a read error. The chain joins TRBV30 to TRBJ2-1, with D tentatively TRBD2 (6 bases). Per germline, CDR1 GTSNPN and CDR2 SVGIG (reference sequence). The length of the CDR3 is 12 residues. The CDR3 region has the DNA TGTGCCGGGAGGCTAATTTCGGATGAGCAGTTCTTC. Translating gives CAGRLISDEQFF.

The chain couples TRBV5-1 to TRBJ2-1; D is perhaps TRBD1 or TRBD2 (5 bases each). This CDR3 region has 14 residues. Trimming took off 4 bases at V and 4 bases at J, with 12 bases between the two ends. Germline CDR1 SGHRS, CDR2 YFSETQ. The CDR3 DNA follows: TGCGCCAGCAGCCTATGGGACGGTTACAATGAGCAGTTCTTC. It specifies CASSLWDGYNEQFF.

In nucleotides, the CDR3 is TGCGCCAGCAGCCCAGAGTCCAATGAGCAGTTCTTC. It specifies CASSPESNEQFF. The chain links TRBV10-1 to TRBJ2-1; no clear D gene. V lost 6 bases, J lost 6 bases, and 9 bases lay in between. The CDR3 covers 12 residues. Germline V gene data show CDR1 as WNHNN and CDR2 as SYGVQD (reference sequence).

The gene calls are TRBV2 and TRBJ1-5; weak D call: TRBD1 (6 bases). V was clipped by 6 bases and J by 6 bases, with 12 bases between them. This CDR3 spans 13 amino acids. Germline V lookup: CDR1 SNHLY, CDR2 FYNNEI. The chain's CDR3 is CASSLGAVQPQHF. CDR3 DNA: TGTGCCAGCAGCCTGGGGGCTGTTCAGCCCCAGCATTTT. Looking up the rest from reference TRBV2 and TRBJ1-5 gives the full variable domain: EPEVTQTPSHQVTQMGQEVILRCVPISNHLYFYWYRQILGQKVEFLVSFYNNEISEKSEIFDDQFSVERPDGSNFTLKIRSTKLEDSAMYFCASSLGAVQPQHFGDGTRLSIL.

The V gene is TRBV28, the J gene TRBJ1-5; D not resolved. From germline, CDR1 is MDHEN and CDR2 SYDVKM. CDR3 length: 10 residues. Trimming left V 10 bases short and J 11 bases short, with 12 bases between. CDR3 coding DNA: TGTGCCACCCTAAGCGGGACCCAGCATTTT. It translates to CATLSGTQHF.

The sample holds a few counts of this clone. This chain links TRBV10-2 with TRBJ1-3, with D tentatively TRBD1 (6 bases). Trimming removed 6 bases at V and 2 bases at J, with 20 bases between. Germline lookup yields CDR1 WSHSY and CDR2 SAAADI. This CDR3 region has 17 residues. The CDR3 DNA reads as TGCGCCAGCAGAATGACAGGTCCTTATGCAACTGGAAACACCATATATTTT. Translated, it gives CASRMTGPYATGNTIYF.

V usage is TRBV9 and J usage is TRBJ1-1, with unresolved D. This CDR3 region has 15 residues. The germline gives CDR1 SGDLS, CDR2 YYNGEE. V gave up 4 bases and J gave up 0 bases, with 13 bases separating them. CDR3 sequence: CASSPQRMVNTEAFF. The CDR3 nucleotides are TGTGCCAGCAGCCCCCAGCGTATGGTGAACACTGAAGCTTTCTTT.

V and J are TRBV7-2 and TRBJ2-1, with 9 positions matching TRBD2. The CDR3 consists of 15 residues. V shed 2 bases and J 4 bases; nucleotides not matched to a gene: 3. Germline V gives CDR1 SGHTA, CDR2 FQGNSA. The DNA of the CDR3 is TGTGCCAGCAGCTTAAGCCTAGCGGGGTACAATGAGCAGTTCTTC. This gives the protein CASSLSLAGYNEQFF. The full variable domain, with the rest looked up from reference TRBV7-2 and TRBJ2-1, is GAGVSQSPSNKVTEKGKDVELRCDPISGHTALYWYRQSLGQGLEFLIYFQGNSAPDKSGLPSDRFSAERTGGSVSTLTIQRTQQEDSAVYLCASSLSLAGYNEQFFGPGTRLTVL.

V gene TRBV2 combines with J gene TRBJ1-5; 7 nucleotides agree with TRBD1. CDR3 length: 12 residues. Trimming cost V 6 bases and J 7 bases; bases outside gene matches: 3. From germline, CDR1 is SNHLY and CDR2 FYNNEI. The CDR3: CASSDRVQPQHF. The CDR3 region has the DNA TGTGCCAGCAGCGACAGGGTCCAGCCCCAGCATTTT.

V gene TRBV30 combines with J gene TRBJ2-7; D is unclear. The V end was cut by 5 bases, the J end by 3 bases, with 5 bases between. Germline CDR1 reads GTSNPN; CDR2 reads SVGIG (reference sequence). The CDR3 loop spans 10 amino acids. DNA of the CDR3: TGTGCCTGGGGTCACTACGAGCAGTACTTC. Protein sequence: CAWGHYEQYF.

This clone was seen just once. This chain joins TRBV19 and TRBJ2-7, with TRBD1 identical over 7 bases. Trimming at V came to 4 bases and at J to 2 bases, leaving 5 bases not matched to a gene. The CDR3 sequence is 14 residues long. In germline, CDR1 is LNHDA, CDR2 SQIVND (reference sequence). The CDR3 nucleotides are TGTGCCAGTAGTACAATCGGGACAGCCTACGAGCAGTACTTC. It encodes CASSTIGTAYEQYF.

The V and J genes are TRBV5-1 and TRBJ1-5; the D gene is possibly TRBD1 (5 bases). This CDR3 comprises 17 residues. Germline lookup yields CDR1 SGHRS and CDR2 YFSETQ. V dropped 4 bases and J dropped 1 base, with 18 bases sitting between them. DNA of the CDR3: TGCGCCAGCAGCCCCCTGGGGCAGGGCCTCAGCAATCAGCCCCAGCATTTT. It encodes CASSPLGQGLSNQPQHF.

This clone was seen a single time. The chain employs TRBV5-1 and TRBJ2-7, with D possibly being TRBD1 or TRBD2 (5 bases each). Trimming stripped 5 bases from V and 1 base from J, with 13 bases between. The CDR3 consists of 14 residues. Germline assignment: CDR1 SGHRS and CDR2 YFSETQ. CDR3 amino acids: CASRPGAPSYEQYF. The CDR3 DNA sequence: TGCGCCAGCAGACCCGGGGCGCCTTCCTACGAGCAGTACTTC.

V and J are TRBV28 and TRBJ1-1, with 9 bases that match TRBD1. V dropped 0 bases and J dropped 1; count of bases not matched to a gene: 6. Germline CDR1 reads MDHEN; CDR2 reads SYDVKM. The length of the CDR3 is 17 residues. The CDR3: CASSLWGQGSWNTEAFF. The CDR3 DNA sequence: TGTGCCAGCAGTTTATGGGGACAGGGAAGTTGGAACACTGAAGCTTTCTTT.